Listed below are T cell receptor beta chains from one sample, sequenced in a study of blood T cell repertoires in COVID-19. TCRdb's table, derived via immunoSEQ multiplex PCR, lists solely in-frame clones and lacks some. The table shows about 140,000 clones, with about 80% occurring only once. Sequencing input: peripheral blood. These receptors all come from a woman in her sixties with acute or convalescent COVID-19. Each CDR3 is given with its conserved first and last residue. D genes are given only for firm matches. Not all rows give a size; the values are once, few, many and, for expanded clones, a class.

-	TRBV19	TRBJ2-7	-	TGTGCCAGTAATCAAGTAGGCGGCTACGAGCAGTACTTC	CASNQVGGYEQYF
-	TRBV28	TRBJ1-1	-	TGTGCCAGCACTTTAGTTCCCTCGAACACTGAAGCTTTCTTT	CASTLVPSNTEAFF
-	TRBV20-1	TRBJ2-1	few	TGCAGTGCTTCGTCCGCGACTAGACAGTTCTTC	CSASSATRQFF
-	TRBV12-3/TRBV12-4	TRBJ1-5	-	TGTGCCAGCAGTCCTAATAATCAGCCCCAGCATTTT	CASSPNNQPQHF
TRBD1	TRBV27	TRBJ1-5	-	TGTGCCAGCAGTATAGGGACAGGGTATCAGCCCCAGCATTTT	CASSIGTGYQPQHF
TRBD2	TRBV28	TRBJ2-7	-	TGTGCCAGCGGACTAGCGGGAGAGAACTACGAGCAGTACTTC	CASGLAGENYEQYF
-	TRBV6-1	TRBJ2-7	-	TGTGCCAGCAGTGACCTTGCGAGGGACGAGCAGTACTTC	CASSDLARDEQYF
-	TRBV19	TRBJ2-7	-	TGTGCCAGTAGTATTAATTCAGGGTTGGGGGAGCAGTACTTC	CASSINSGLGEQYF
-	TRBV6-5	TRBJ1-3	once	TGTGCCAGCAGCCGGGACAACTCTGGAAACACCATATATTTT	CASSRDNSGNTIYF
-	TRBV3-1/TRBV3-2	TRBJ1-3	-	TGTGCCAGCAGCCAAGAAAGCACAGGACTAACTGGAAACACCATATATTTT	CASSQESTGLTGNTIYF
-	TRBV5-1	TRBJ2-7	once	TGCGCCAGCAGCTTGGCTGGCCCCTACGAGCAGTACTTC	CASSLAGPYEQYF
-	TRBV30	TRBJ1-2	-	TGTGCCTGGAGTACGGGACATGACAATGGCTACACCTTC	CAWSTGHDNGYTF
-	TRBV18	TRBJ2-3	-	TGTGCCAGCTCAGACTCGAGGCCAAACACAGATACGCAGTATTTT	CASSDSRPNTDTQYF
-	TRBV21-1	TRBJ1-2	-	TGTGCCAGCAGCTCACGACAGGGGGCGGGTGGCTACACCTTC	CASSSRQGAGGYTF
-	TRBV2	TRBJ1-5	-	TGTGCCAGCAGTGACAGGCGTCAGCCCCAGCATTTT	CASSDRRQPQHF
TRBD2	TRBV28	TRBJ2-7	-	TGTGCCAGCAGCCCAGCGGGAGTAAGCCACGAGCAGTACTTC	CASSPAGVSHEQYF
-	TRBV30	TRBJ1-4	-	TGTGCCTGGAATAGGCAGGCTGATGAAAAACTGTTTTTT	CAWNRQADEKLFF
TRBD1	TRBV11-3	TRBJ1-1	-	TGTGCCAGCAGCTTCCCTCGACAGGGAATCCCTGAAGCTTTCTTT	CASSFPRQGIPEAFF
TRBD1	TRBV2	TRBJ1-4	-	TGTGCCAGCAGTGGCCGACAGGGCTTCTTACCAACTAATGAAAAACTGTTTTTT	CASSGRQGFLPTNEKLFF
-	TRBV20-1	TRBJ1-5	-	TGCAGTGCAAGTGCGGGAAATCAGCCCCAGCATTTT	CSASAGNQPQHF
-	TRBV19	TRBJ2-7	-	TGTGCCAGTAGTGCGCTAGTTCTACCCTACGAGCAGTACTTC	CASSALVLPYEQYF
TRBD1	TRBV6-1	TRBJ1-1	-	TGTGCCAGCAGTGAAAAGGGACAGGGGCGGTCTGAAGCTTTCTTT	CASSEKGQGRSEAFF
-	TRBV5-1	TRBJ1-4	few	TGCGCCAGCAGCTTAGCCAGGGCAGAAAAACTGTTTTTT	CASSLARAEKLFF
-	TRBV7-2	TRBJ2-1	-	TGTGCCAGCAGCTTTACTAGTGTCGGTGAGCAGTTCTTC	CASSFTSVGEQFF
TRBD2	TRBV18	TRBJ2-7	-	TGTGCCAGCTCACCCCGGGGGGACTCCTCCTTCAGCTCCTACGAGCAGTACTTC	CASSPRGDSSFSSYEQYF
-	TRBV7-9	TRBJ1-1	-	TGTGCCAGCAGCTTAGCGTGGCAGGGGACCCCTGAAGCTTTCTTT	CASSLAWQGTPEAFF
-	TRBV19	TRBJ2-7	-	TGTGCCAGTAGTATAGGCCTAGGATCCACCTACGAGCAGTACTTC	CASSIGLGSTYEQYF
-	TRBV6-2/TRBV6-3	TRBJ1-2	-	TGTGCCAGCAGCTTAGCTAACTATGGCTACACCTTC	CASSLANYGYTF
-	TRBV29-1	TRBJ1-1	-	TGCAGCGTTGAAGGCCACACCCCTGAAGCTTTCTTT	CSVEGHTPEAFF
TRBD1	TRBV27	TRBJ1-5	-	TGTGCCAGCACCCCGACAGGGCAAATAGGACAGCCCCAGCATTTT	CASTPTGQIGQPQHF
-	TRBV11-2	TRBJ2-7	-	TGTGCCAGCAGCTTAAAGCGAGGAGTTGGCGAGCAGTACTTC	CASSLKRGVGEQYF
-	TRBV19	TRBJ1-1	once	TGTGCCAGTAGTACCTCGGCGGGGCGCACTGAAGCTTTCTTT	CASSTSAGRTEAFF
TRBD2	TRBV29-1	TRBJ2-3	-	TGCAGCGCACGACTAGCCGTCGTGGATACGCAGTATTTT	CSARLAVVDTQYF
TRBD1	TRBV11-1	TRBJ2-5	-	TGTGCCAGCAGCCCGGACAGGGTGGCGGAGACCCAGTACTTC	CASSPDRVAETQYF
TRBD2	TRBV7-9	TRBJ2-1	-	TGTGCCAGCAGCCCATCGGACTGGGCGGGGGGGCACAATGAGCAGTTCTTC	CASSPSDWAGGHNEQFF
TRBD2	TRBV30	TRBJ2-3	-	TGTGCCTGGAGCCCAGGGACTAGCGGGAGCATGCCGCAGTATTTT	CAWSPGTSGSMPQYF
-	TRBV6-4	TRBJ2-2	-	TGTGCCAGCAGTAGGAGTGCAGTTGACACCGGGGAGCTGTTTTTT	CASSRSAVDTGELFF
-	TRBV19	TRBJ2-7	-	TGTGCCAGTAGTCTCGCTTCCGGCCTAGGCTCCTACGAGCAGTACTTC	CASSLASGLGSYEQYF
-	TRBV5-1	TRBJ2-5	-	TGCGCCAGCAGCTTGGCCGGACTAAAAGAGACCCAGTACTTC	CASSLAGLKETQYF
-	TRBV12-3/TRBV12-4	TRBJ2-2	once	TGTGCCAGCACTCTAATGCGGAGCGGGGAGCTGTTTTTT	CASTLMRSGELFF
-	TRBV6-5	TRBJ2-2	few	TGTGCCAGCAGTTATTCCTCAATTTCCGGCACCGGGGAGCTGTTTTTT	CASSYSSISGTGELFF
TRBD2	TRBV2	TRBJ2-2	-	TGTGCCAGCACCCTAGCGGGAGGAGGGACCGGGGAGCTGTTTTTT	CASTLAGGGTGELFF
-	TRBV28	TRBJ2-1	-	TGTGCCAGCTCTCCCTATGGTGAGCAGTTCTTC	CASSPYGEQFF
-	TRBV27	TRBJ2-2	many	TGTGCCAGCAGTCCTAGGTACACCGGGGAGCTGTTTTTT	CASSPRYTGELFF
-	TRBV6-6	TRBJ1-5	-	TGTGCCAGCAGTCTAGGGGGACCTGGGAGCAATCAGCCCCAGCATTTT	CASSLGGPGSNQPQHF
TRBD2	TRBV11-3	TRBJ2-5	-	TGTGCCAGCAGCAGAGCGGGAGGGAGGCAAGAGACCCAGTACTTC	CASSRAGGRQETQYF
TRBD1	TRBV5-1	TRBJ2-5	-	TGCGCCAGCAGCTTGGAACCCGGGACAGGGAGCCAAGAGACCCAGTACTTC	CASSLEPGTGSQETQYF
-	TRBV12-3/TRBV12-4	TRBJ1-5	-	TGTGCCAGCAGTTTGGGGGGAGGCCAGCCCCAGCATTTT	CASSLGGGQPQHF
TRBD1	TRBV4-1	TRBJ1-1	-	TGCGCCAGCAGCCCCGCGACAGGGGGCCTTCACATGAACACTGAAGCTTTCTTT	CASSPATGGLHMNTEAFF
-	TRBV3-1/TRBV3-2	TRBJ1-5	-	TGTGCCAGCAGCCAATTCAGGGCGGGAGGCAATCAGCCCCAGCATTTT	CASSQFRAGGNQPQHF
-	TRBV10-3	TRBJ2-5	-	TGTGCCATCAGTGAGTCAGGTGGAGCAGAGACCCAGTACTTC	CAISESGGAETQYF
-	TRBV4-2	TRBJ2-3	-	TGTGCCAGCAGCCAAGCGCGGAGCACAGATACGCAGTATTTT	CASSQARSTDTQYF
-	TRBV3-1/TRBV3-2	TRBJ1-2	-	TGTGCCAGCAGCCAACCCGGCGGGAGGGGCGCGGTAGGCTACACCTTC	CASSQPGGRGAVGYTF
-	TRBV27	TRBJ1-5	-	TGTGCCAGCAGTTTATCCCCGGCCTTACCCGGGATTAGCAATCAGCCCCAGCATTTT	CASSLSPALPGISNQPQHF
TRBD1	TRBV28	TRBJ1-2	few	TGTGCCAGCAGTATGACAGGGAGGTACTATGGCTACACCTTC	CASSMTGRYYGYTF